The 26 T cell receptor beta chains listed next were all sequenced from one sample in a study of blood T cell repertoires in COVID-19. The method was immunoSEQ multiplex PCR; TCRdb's version includes in-frame clones alone and lacks a portion of them. The sample holds about 210,000 clones; more than 75% are singletons and the top ten take more than 10%. The specimen sequenced was peripheral blood. These receptors were taken from a woman in her thirties or forties with acute or convalescent COVID-19.

This clone was detected a few times. V is TRBV27 and J is TRBJ1-5, with D maybe TRBD1 (5 bases). V lost 3 bases and J 3 bases, leaving 12 bases between the germline ends. Germline loops: CDR1 MNHEY, CDR2 SMNVEV (reference sequence). The CDR3 loop spans 15 amino acids. The CDR3 sequence: CASSFRAGLNQPQHF. The CDR3 DNA sequence: TGTGCCAGCAGTTTTCGGGCAGGGCTCAATCAGCCCCAGCATTTT.

The count of this clone is one. The chain combines TRBV9 with TRBJ1-3, with unresolved D. Trimming cost V 0 bases and J 6 bases, with 19 bases left between them. CDR1 is SGDLS, CDR2 YYNGEE, per germline. The CDR3 consists of 17 residues. CDR3 amino acids: CASSVGSVAGPLNTIYF. The CDR3 region has the DNA TGTGCCAGCAGCGTAGGTTCTGTGGCAGGCCCCTTAAACACCATATATTTT.

This clone showed up just a few times. The rearrangement uses TRBV7-8 and TRBJ1-6, with D perhaps matching TRBD1 (6 bases). The germline V gene has CDR1 SGHVS and CDR2 FQNEAQ. This CDR3 spans 16 amino acids. V lost 3 bases to trimming and J lost 8 bases, with 17 bases between them. The CDR3 region is CASSFQRPGEYSPLHF. The CDR3 bases are TGTGCCAGCAGCTTCCAACGGCCAGGGGAATATTCACCCCTCCACTTT.

V usage is TRBV6-1 and J usage is TRBJ1-3; 8 bases are shared with TRBD1. This CDR3 is 16 amino acids long. From germline, CDR1 is MNHNS and CDR2 SASEGT. V lost 4 bases, J lost 0 bases, and 5 bases stayed unmatched. The CDR3: CASSGTGGNSGNTIYF. CDR3 coding DNA: TGTGCCAGCAGTGGTACAGGGGGTAACTCTGGAAACACCATATATTTT.

The chain couples TRBV3-1 (or the pseudogene TRBV3-2) to TRBJ2-1; 13 bases fit TRBD2. With V trimmed by 4 bases and J by 9 bases, 6 bases remained unmatched. This CDR3 is 15 amino acids long. Germline V gives CDR1 LGHDT, CDR2 YNNKEL (reference sequence). CDR3 nucleotide sequence: TGTGCCAGCAGCCCACTAGCGGGAGGGCAGGTTGAGCAGTTCTTC. It is translated as CASSPLAGGQVEQFF.

This clone was observed once. This chain uses TRBV6-2 or TRBV6-3 with TRBJ2-7, with 10 bases aligning to TRBD2. The germline gives CDR1 MNHEY, CDR2 SVGEGT. After removal of 6 bases from V and 2 bases from J, the junction contained 4 bases not matched to a gene. CDR3 size: 14 residues. The CDR3 nucleotides read TGTGCCAGCAGCTTCCTAGCGGGAGCCTACGAGCAGTACTTC. It yields the protein CASSFLAGAYEQYF.

This chain links TRBV4-1 with TRBJ2-2, with 7 positions matching TRBD2. Trimming cost V 1 base and J 7 bases; bases outside gene matches: 12. The CDR3 length is 17 residues. CDR1 and CDR2 (germline): MGHRA, YSYEKL. CDR3 DNA: TGCGCCAGCAGCCAAGTACCTACTAGCGTAATTTACGGGGAGCTGTTTTTT. Its translation is CASSQVPTSVIYGELFF.

The rearrangement links TRBV2 to TRBJ1-2; TRBD1 matches 11 bases. CDR3 length equals 14 residues. Germline lookup yields CDR1 SNHLY and CDR2 FYNNEI. Trimming took 6 bases from V and 7 from J; bases not matched to a gene: 7. The DNA for the CDR3 is TGTGCCAGCAGGGCCCCGGACAGGGGGCCTGGCTACACCTTC. Encoded protein: CASRAPDRGPGYTF.

The chain recombines TRBV6-4 with TRBJ2-3; 7 nucleotides line up with TRBD2. The CDR3 totals 15 residues. The V and J ends lost 3 bases and 2 bases, in that order; junction bases with no gene match: 5. Per germline, CDR1 MRHNA and CDR2 SNTAGT. DNA for the CDR3: TGTGCCAGCAGTGAGAACGGGGGGAACACAGATACGCAGTATTTT. Translation gives CASSENGGNTDTQYF.

The chain joins TRBV27 to TRBJ1-1; D unresolved. The CDR3 length is 12 residues. With 6 bases removed from V and 1 base from J, the gap between germline ends came to 6 bases. Germline V gene lookup returns CDR1 MNHEY and CDR2 SMNVEV (reference sequence). In nucleotides, the CDR3 is TGTGCCAGCAGCCTCGGGAACACTGAAGCTTTCTTT. Encoded protein: CASSLGNTEAFF.

The rearrangement uses TRBV6-5 and TRBJ2-7, with 9 bases fitting TRBD1. V trimming: 6 bases; J trimming: 0 bases; junction bases outside the gene matches: 6. Germline V gives CDR1 MNHEY, CDR2 SVGAGI. This CDR3 region has 15 residues. The CDR3 DNA follows: TGTGCCAGCAGAAAAGGGACAGGGAGCTCCTACGAGCAGTACTTC. Its protein product is CASRKGTGSSYEQYF.

J is TRBJ1-4 and V is TRBV4-1; TRBD1 matches at 11 bases. The CDR3 length is 18 residues. V shed 3 bases, J shed 0 bases, and the junction held 6 bases outside the gene matches. Germline CDR1 reads MGHRA; CDR2 reads YSYEKL. The CDR3 sequence: CASSHRTGGTTTNEKLFF. The CDR3 nucleotides are TGCGCCAGCAGCCACCGGACAGGGGGCACAACAACTAATGAAAAACTGTTTTTT.

The rearrangement links TRBV3-1 (or the pseudogene TRBV3-2) to TRBJ1-2; 7 positions match TRBD1. This CDR3 spans 14 amino acids. V shed 4 bases and J 3 bases; nucleotides not matched to a gene: 5. CDR1 and CDR2 (germline): LGHDT, YNNKEL (reference sequence). CDR3 nucleotide sequence: TGTGCCAGCAGCCCCGAGGGACAGTACTATGGCTACACCTTC. It encodes CASSPEGQYYGYTF.

V is TRBV10-2 and J is TRBJ1-1; D gene unclear. Between the trimmed V and J ends, which lost 1 base and 2 bases, there was a span of 17 bases. This CDR3 comprises 17 residues. Germline CDR1 reads WSHSY; CDR2 reads SAAADI. The CDR3 spells CASSEFGLRNQNTEAFF. The DNA of the CDR3 is TGCGCCAGCAGTGAGTTTGGACTCAGGAACCAAAACACTGAAGCTTTCTTT.

The chain is built from TRBV7-8 and TRBJ1-5; 7 nucleotides agree with TRBD1. The CDR3 is 17 amino acids. After removal of 2 bases from V and 3 bases from J, the junction contained 10 bases not matched to a gene. Germline V gene lookup returns CDR1 SGHVS and CDR2 FQNEAQ. The CDR3 DNA reads as TGTGCCAGCAGCTTAAAAGGTTCTGGACAGGCCAATCAGCCCCAGCATTTT. Its translation: CASSLKGSGQANQPQHF.

The chain is built from TRBV6-5 and TRBJ1-2; no definite D call. V lost 6 bases and J 4 bases, leaving 12 bases between the germline ends. This CDR3 spans 13 amino acids. Germline CDR1 MNHEY, CDR2 SVGAGI. CDR3 bases: TGTGCCAGCAGGGATTCGGCTAGCTATGGCTACACCTTC. It yields the protein CASRDSASYGYTF.

The rearrangement uses TRBV27 and TRBJ2-1, with 8 bases lining up with TRBD2. The CDR3 is 16 amino acids. Trimming took 0 bases from V and 4 from J; bases not matched to a gene: 5. CDR1 MNHEY and CDR2 SMNVEV come from the germline V gene (reference sequence). CDR3 sequence (DNA): TGTGCCAGCAGTTTATCCGGCGGGGGGTTGTACAATGAGCAGTTCTTC. Translation: CASSLSGGGLYNEQFF.

The rearrangement joins TRBV18 to TRBJ2-2; D may be TRBD2 (6 bases). The CDR3 length is 15 residues. Trimming left V 5 bases short and J 6 bases short, with 16 bases between. Germline CDR1 and CDR2: KGHSH and LQKENI. The CDR3 DNA reads as TGTGCCAGCTCAACATCCATGTCGGGAGCCGGGGAGCTGTTTTTT. It translates to CASSTSMSGAGELFF.

V and J are TRBV18 and TRBJ2-1, with no clear D. The germline V gene encodes CDR1 KGHSH and CDR2 LQKENI. The V end lost 2 bases, the J end lost 6 bases, and 8 bases lay between the germline ends. The CDR3 totals 13 residues. DNA for the CDR3: TGTGCCAGCTCACCAACGATAGCCAATGAGCAGTTCTTC. This codes for CASSPTIANEQFF.

The rearrangement joins TRBV11-2 to TRBJ2-4; maybe TRBD2 (5 bases). CDR1 is SGHAT and CDR2 is FQNNGV in the germline V gene. V lost 5 bases, J lost 5 bases, and 7 bases lay in between. The CDR3 loop spans 12 amino acids. The CDR3 loop is CASSRTQNIQYF. CDR3 DNA: TGTGCCAGCAGCCGGACTCAAAACATTCAGTACTTC.

The DNA of the CDR3 is TGTGCCAGCACCGTTAGCGGGGGGGGTTGGAATGAGCAGTTCTTC. Encoded protein: CASTVSGGGWNEQFF. The chain couples TRBV6-5 to TRBJ2-1; TRBD2 matches at 11 bases. Germline CDR1 reads MNHEY; CDR2 reads SVGAGI. Trimming took 7 bases from V and 7 from J; bases not matched to a gene: 9. There are 15 residues in the CDR3.

The chain is built from TRBV5-6 and TRBJ2-5, with a tentative D call TRBD2 (5 bases). Germline V gene sequence: CDR1 SGHDT, CDR2 YYEEEE. The CDR3 extends over 13 amino acids. V was cut by 2 bases and J by 5 bases, with 10 bases left in between. CDR3 protein: CASSFGRGETQYF. DNA for the CDR3: TGTGCCAGCAGCTTCGGCAGAGGGGAGACCCAGTACTTC.

This clone was found a few times. CDR3 in DNA: TGCGCCAGCAGCCGAAGAGGGGGACAGGGGGGCGAAAAACTGTTTTTT. It encodes CASSRRGGQGGEKLFF. The rearrangement uses TRBV4-3 and TRBJ1-4; 11 bases line up with TRBD1. Trimming at V came to 4 bases and at J to 8 bases, leaving 9 bases not matched to a gene. This CDR3 is built from 16 residues. Germline V lookup: CDR1 LGHNA, CDR2 YSLEER.

The chain is built from TRBV28 and TRBJ2-3; no clear D. The V and J ends lost 6 bases and 2 bases respectively, with 12 bases between them. There are 14 residues in the CDR3. Germline CDR1 reads MDHEN; CDR2 reads SYDVKM. CDR3 sequence (DNA): TGTGCCAGCAGAACCCCCCTAACCACAGATACGCAGTATTTT. It is translated as CASRTPLTTDTQYF.

The J gene is TRBJ2-7, the V gene TRBV7-9, with D perhaps matching TRBD2 (5 bases). Germline V gene lookup returns CDR1 SEHNR and CDR2 FQNEAQ (reference sequence). The ends were cut back, 5 bases at V and 3 bases at J, with 17 bases in the middle. The CDR3 consists of 15 residues. Here the CDR3 reads CASSPGGYPSYEQYF. CDR3 coding DNA: TGTGCCAGCAGCCCCGGAGGCTATCCTAGCTACGAGCAGTACTTC.

The sample holds a few counts of this clone. The V and J genes are TRBV4-2 and TRBJ2-3; 8 nucleotides agree with TRBD2. J was trimmed by 6 bases and V by 0 bases; bases with no gene match: 2. The germline CDR1 and CDR2 sequences are LGHNA and YNFKEQ. The CDR3 spans 14 residues. This CDR3 is CASSQEVAGDTQYF. In DNA form, the CDR3 reads TGTGCCAGCAGCCAAGAGGTAGCGGGGGATACGCAGTATTTT.